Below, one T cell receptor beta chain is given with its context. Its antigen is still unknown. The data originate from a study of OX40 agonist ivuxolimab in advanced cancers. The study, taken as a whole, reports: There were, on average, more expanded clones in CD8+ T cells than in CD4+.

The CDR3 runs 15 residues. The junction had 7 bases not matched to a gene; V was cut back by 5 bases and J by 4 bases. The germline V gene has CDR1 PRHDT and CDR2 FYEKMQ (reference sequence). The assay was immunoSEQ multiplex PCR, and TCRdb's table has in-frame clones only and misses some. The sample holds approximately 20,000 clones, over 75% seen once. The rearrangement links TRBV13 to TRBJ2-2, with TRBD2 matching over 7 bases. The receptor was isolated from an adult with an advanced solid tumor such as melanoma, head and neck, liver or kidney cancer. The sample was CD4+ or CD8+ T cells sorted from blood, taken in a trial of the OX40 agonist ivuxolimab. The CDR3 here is CASSPWTSGTGELFF. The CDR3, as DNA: TGTGCCAGCAGCCCTTGGACTAGTGGCACCGGGGAGCTGTTTTTT.